The text below deals with one T cell receptor (beta chain). What it binds is unknown. The sample comes from a study of cytomegalovirus exposure and HLA in healthy donors. This CDR3 contains 15 residues. Trimming took 6 bases from V and 0 from J; bases not matched to a gene: 7. Germline CDR1 reads MNHEY; CDR2 reads SMNVEV (reference sequence). Study-wide results and limits: Within an earlier analysis, most TCR beta V segments proved productive either about 87% or about 30% of the time. Three chains tied to CMV proved CMV antigen-specific in vitro. Altogether, 160 or so TCR beta chains were recorded as cytomegalovirus-associated. An Asian-associated ancestry cluster reportedly showed fewer N-insertions than the approximately 650-donor mean in a later analysis.

Primers included in the PCR were 60 Vbeta and 13 Jbeta primers. This table comes from immunoSEQ multiplex PCR, and its TCRdb copy is limited to in-frame clones, with some not included. The table lists approximately 130,000 clones, about four fifths of them singletons. The sample taken for sequencing was PBMCs. The chain joins TRBV27 to TRBJ1-2; 7 bases match TRBD1. The clonotype was recovered from a man aged 18-30 years in good health and CMV-seronegative. The CDR3 region has the DNA TGTGCCAGCAGATTAAGCAGGGGGGCTAACTATGGCTACACCTTC. It translates to CASRLSRGANYGYTF.